This TCR beta chain was captured by sequencing in a study of beta chain features in type 1 diabetes. Study outcomes and limitations: Among all four CD4+ subsets, Type 1 diabetes patients had TCRB CDR3s that were moderately but significantly shorter.

The whole isolated RNA underwent reverse transcription, so sequencing captured expressed TCRB transcripts. Sequenced by immunoSEQ multiplex PCR; TCRdb stores in-frame clones only, minus some. Of 100,000 to 150,000 clones in the sample, roughly a sixth were seen once. Comment on this clone: The antigen remains unidentified.

The CDR3 totals 16 residues. Per the germline V gene, CDR1 is SGHVS and CDR2 is FQNEAQ. With 5 bases clipped from V and 4 bases from J, the junction kept 8 bases outside the gene matches. Sample: central memory CD4+ T cells from blood. This clonotype was sampled from a man younger than 35 with type 1 diabetes. The chain is built from TRBV7-8 and TRBJ2-6; 7 nucleotides align to TRBD2. The CDR3 reads CASSPSGARGANVLTF. In nucleotides, the CDR3 is TGTGCCAGCAGCCCCAGCGGGGCGCGGGGGGCCAACGTCCTGACTTTC.